This note documents a single T cell receptor (beta chain) sequence. Its antigen is still unknown. The data originate from a study of T cell responses to AZD1222 COVID-19 vaccine. Data came from immunoSEQ multiplex PCR; TCRdb stores just in-frame clones and leaves some out. The sample lists some 90,000 clones; around 86% were seen once. General observations from the study: Baseline testing showed seropositivity in only 5 or 6 AZD1222 recipients.

Germline V gene data show CDR1 as SEHNR and CDR2 as FQNEAQ (reference sequence). CDR3 length: 11 residues. V gave up 8 bases and J gave up 8 bases, with 10 bases separating them. This TCR was sampled from an adult in good health. The chain has TRBV7-9 and TRBJ1-3; unclear D gene. Sequencing was performed on peripheral blood, taken on day 0 of AZD1222 vaccination. CDR3 nucleotides: TGTGCCAGCGGCCCTAGGGACACCATATATTTT. This translates into CASGPRDTIYF. The complete variable domain, with remaining parts taken from reference TRBV7-9 and TRBJ1-3, reads DTGVSQNPRHKITKRGQNVTFRCDPISEHNRLYWYRQTLGQGPEFLTYFQNEAQLEKSRLLSDRFSAERPKGSFSTLEIQRTEQGDSAMYLCASGPRDTIYFGEGSWLTVV.